This T cell receptor (beta chain) is from a study of cytomegalovirus exposure and HLA in healthy donors. Study details: HLA-typed donors contributed around 82 million unique TCRs, which were held in an early data release. The study, taken as a whole, reports: Among TCR beta chains, those listed as cytomegalovirus-associated numbered roughly 150. Upon later analysis, TCR association rates were observed to vary by HLA locus, being highest for DRB1 and lowest for HLA-C. A later analysis linked a missense DCLRE1C variant to TCR beta V- and J-gene trimming.

Turning to this clone: As yet, its antigen is unknown.

This CDR3 contains 14 residues. In germline, CDR1 is LNHDA, CDR2 SQIVND (reference sequence). Trimming removed 2 bases from V and 4 bases from J; junction bases left unmatched: 2. PCR primers comprised 60 Vbeta and 13 Jbeta primers. Only in-frame clones appear in the TCRdb table, and some are missing; sequencing was by immunoSEQ multiplex PCR. The sample yields approximately 170,000 clones, roughly 80% seen once. This TCR was sampled from a young woman in good health and CMV-seronegative. Specimen: PBMCs. This rearrangement joins TRBV19 to TRBJ2-3; 8 positions agree with TRBD2. The CDR3 loop is CASSISGGPDTQYF. The CDR3 DNA reads as TGTGCCAGTAGTATATCGGGGGGGCCAGATACGCAGTATTTT.